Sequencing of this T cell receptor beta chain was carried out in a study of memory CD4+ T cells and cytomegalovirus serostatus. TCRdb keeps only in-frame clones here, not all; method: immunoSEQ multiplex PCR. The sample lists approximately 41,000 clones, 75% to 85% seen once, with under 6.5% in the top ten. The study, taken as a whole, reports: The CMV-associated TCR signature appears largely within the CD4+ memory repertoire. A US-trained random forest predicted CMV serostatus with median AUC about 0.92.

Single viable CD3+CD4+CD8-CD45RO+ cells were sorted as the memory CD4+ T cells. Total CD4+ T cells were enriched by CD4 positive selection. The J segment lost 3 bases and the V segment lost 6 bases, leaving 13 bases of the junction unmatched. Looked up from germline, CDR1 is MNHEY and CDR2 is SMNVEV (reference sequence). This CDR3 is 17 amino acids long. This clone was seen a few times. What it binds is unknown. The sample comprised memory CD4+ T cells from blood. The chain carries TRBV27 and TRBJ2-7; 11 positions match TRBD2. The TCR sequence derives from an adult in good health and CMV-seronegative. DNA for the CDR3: TGTGCCAGCAGCTGGATAGCGGGAGGGCCCTCGGGCTACGAGCAGTACTTC. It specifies CASSWIAGGPSGYEQYF.